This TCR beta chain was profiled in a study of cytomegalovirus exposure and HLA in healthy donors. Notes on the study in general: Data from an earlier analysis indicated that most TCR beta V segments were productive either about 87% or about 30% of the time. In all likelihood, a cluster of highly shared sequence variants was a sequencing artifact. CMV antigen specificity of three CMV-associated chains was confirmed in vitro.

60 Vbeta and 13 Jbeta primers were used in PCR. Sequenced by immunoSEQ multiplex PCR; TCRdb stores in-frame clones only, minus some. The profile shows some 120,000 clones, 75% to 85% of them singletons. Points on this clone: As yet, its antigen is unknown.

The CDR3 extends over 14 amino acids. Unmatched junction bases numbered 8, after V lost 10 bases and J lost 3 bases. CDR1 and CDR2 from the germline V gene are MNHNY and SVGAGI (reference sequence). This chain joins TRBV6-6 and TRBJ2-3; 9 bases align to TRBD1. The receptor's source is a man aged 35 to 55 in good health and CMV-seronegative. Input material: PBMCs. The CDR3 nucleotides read TGTGCCATATCCGTGGACAGGGGTACAGATACGCAGTATTTT. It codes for CAISVDRGTDTQYF.